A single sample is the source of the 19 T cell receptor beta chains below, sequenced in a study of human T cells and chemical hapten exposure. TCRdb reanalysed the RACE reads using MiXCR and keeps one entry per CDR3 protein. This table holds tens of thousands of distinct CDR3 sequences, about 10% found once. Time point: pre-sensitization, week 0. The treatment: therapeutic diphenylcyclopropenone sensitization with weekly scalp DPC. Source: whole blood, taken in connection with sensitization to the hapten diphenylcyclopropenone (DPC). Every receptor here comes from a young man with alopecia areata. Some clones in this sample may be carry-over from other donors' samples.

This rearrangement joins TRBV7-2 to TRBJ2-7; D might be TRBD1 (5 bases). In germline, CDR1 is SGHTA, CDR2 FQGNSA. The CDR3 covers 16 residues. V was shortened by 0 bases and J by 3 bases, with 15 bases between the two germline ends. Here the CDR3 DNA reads TGTGCCAGCAGCTTAGCCCTAGGGGCTTTGGGCTACGAGCAGTACTTC. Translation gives CASSLALGALGYEQYF.

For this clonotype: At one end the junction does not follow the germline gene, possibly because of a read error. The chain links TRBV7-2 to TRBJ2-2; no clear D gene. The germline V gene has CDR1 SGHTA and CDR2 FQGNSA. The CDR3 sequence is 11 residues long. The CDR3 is CASSLVEEPFF. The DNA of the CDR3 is TGTGCCAGCAGCTTAGTAGAGGAGCCGTTTTTT.

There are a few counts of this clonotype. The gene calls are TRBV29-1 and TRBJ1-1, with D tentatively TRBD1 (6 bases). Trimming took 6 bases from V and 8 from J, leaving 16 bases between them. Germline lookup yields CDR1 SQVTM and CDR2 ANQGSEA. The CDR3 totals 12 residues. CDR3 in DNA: TGCAGCGTCGTGACAGGCCCGACCGAAGCTTTCTTT. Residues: CSVVTGPTEAFF.

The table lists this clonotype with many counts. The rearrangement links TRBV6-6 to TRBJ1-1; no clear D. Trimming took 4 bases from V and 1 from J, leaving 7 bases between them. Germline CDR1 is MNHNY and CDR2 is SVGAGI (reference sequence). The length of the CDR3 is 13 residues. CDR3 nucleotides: TGTGCCAGCAGTTCCTCAGGGAACACTGAAGCTTTCTTT. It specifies CASSSSGNTEAFF.

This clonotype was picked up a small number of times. CDR3 residues: CSARVPSGRAFSYNEQFF. The CDR3 nucleotides read TGCAGTGCTAGAGTCCCTAGCGGGAGGGCCTTCTCCTACAATGAGCAGTTCTTC. V and J are TRBV20-1 and TRBJ2-1; 12 bases match TRBD2. From germline, CDR1 is DFQATT and CDR2 SNEGSKA (reference sequence). Germline trimming cut 1 base from V and 0 bases from J; bases unmatched to any gene: 7. There are 18 residues in the CDR3.

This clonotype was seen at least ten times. The CDR3 DNA reads TGCGCCAGCAGCGAAGCCCCGGGATATGAGCAGTTCTTC. Translation: CASSEAPGYEQFF. The V call is TRBV4-1, the J call TRBJ2-1, with D possibly TRBD2 on 5 matching bases. Germline V gives CDR1 MGHRA, CDR2 YSYEKL. The CDR3 is made up of 13 amino acids. V lost 5 bases and J lost 8, with 13 bases in between.

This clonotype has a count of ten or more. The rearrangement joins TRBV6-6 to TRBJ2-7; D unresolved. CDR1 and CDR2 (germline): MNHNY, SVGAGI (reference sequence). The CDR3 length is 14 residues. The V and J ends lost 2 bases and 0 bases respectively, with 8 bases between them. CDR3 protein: CASSYSDRSYEQYV. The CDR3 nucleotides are TGTGCCAGCAGTTACAGTGACCGCTCCTACGAGCAGTACGTC.

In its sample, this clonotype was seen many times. The CDR3 region has the DNA TGCACAGGGACTAGCGGCTCCTACGAGCAGTACGTC. Its translation: CTGTSGSYEQYV. This chain uses TRBV20-1 with TRBJ2-7, with 11 bases fitting TRBD2. Germline V gives CDR1 DFQATT, CDR2 SNEGSKA (reference sequence). This CDR3 is 12 amino acids long.

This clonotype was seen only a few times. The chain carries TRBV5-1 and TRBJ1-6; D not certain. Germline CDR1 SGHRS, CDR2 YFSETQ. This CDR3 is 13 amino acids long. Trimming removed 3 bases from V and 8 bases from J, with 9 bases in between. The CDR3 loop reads CASSYPGDSPLHF. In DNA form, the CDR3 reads TGCGCCAGCAGCTATCCTGGGGATTCACCCCTCCACTTT.

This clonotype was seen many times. The CDR3 here is CASSQDTVSGGDSYEQYF. CDR3 nucleotides: TGCGCCAGCAGCCAAGATACGGTCTCAGGTGGGGACTCCTACGAGCAGTACTTC. The V call is TRBV4-1, the J call TRBJ2-7; no clear D gene. Looked up from germline, CDR1 is MGHRA and CDR2 is YSYEKL. The CDR3 is 18 residues long. V shed 0 bases and J shed 0 bases, with 18 bases lying between them.

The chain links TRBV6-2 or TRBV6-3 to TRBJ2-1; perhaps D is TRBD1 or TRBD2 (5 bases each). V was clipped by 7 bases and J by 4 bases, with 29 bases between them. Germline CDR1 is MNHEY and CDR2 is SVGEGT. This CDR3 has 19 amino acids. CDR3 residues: CASTRETVGFLRGYNEQFF. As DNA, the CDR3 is TGTGCCAGCACCCGCGAAACCGTGGGATTTTTGAGGGGATACAATGAGCAGTTCTTC.

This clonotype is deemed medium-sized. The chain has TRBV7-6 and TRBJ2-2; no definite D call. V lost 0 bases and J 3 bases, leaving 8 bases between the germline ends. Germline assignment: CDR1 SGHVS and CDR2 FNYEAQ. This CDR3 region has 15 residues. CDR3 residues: CASSLALADTGELFF. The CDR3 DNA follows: TGTGCCAGCAGCTTAGCGTTGGCGGACACCGGGGAGCTGTTTTTT.

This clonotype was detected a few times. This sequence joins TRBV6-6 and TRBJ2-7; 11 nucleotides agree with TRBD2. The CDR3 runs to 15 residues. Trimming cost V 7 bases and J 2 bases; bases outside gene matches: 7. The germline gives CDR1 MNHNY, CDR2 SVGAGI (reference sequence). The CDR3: CASTPTSGVAYEQYF. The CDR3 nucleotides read TGTGCCAGCACCCCGACTAGCGGGGTCGCCTACGAGCAGTACTTC.

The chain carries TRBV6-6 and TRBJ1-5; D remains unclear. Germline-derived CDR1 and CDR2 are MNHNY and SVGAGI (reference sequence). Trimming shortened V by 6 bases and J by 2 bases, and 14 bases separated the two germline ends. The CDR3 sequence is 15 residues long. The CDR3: CASRDQNGGNQPQHF. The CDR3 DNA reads TGTGCCAGCAGGGACCAGAATGGCGGCAATCAGCCCCAGCATTTT.

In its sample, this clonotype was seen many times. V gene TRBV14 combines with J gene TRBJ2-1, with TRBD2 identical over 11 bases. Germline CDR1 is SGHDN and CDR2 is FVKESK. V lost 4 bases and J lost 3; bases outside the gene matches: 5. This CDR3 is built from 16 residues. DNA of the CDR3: TGTGCCAGCAGCCTATTAGCGGGGGGGCTCTACAATGAGCAGTTCTTC. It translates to CASSLLAGGLYNEQFF. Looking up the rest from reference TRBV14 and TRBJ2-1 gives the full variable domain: EAGVTQFPSHSVIEKGQTVTLRCDPISGHDNLYWYRRVMGKEIKFLLHFVKESKQDESGMPNNRFLAERTGGTYSTLKVQPAELEDSGVYFCASSLLAGGLYNEQFFGPGTRLTVL.

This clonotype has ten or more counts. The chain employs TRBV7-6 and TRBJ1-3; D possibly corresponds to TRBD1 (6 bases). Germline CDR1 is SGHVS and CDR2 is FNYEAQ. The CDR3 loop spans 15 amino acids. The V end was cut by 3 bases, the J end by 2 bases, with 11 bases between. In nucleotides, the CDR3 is TGTGCCAGCAGCTTTGGGGCAGGGGCTGGAAACACCATATATTTT. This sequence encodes CASSFGAGAGNTIYF.

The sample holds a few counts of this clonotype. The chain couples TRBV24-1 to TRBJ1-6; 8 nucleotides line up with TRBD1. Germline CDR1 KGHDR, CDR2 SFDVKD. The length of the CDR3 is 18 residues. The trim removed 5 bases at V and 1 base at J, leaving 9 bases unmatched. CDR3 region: CATSAGGQAKSYNSPLHF. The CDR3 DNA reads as TGTGCCACCAGTGCCGGGGGACAGGCTAAATCCTATAATTCACCCCTCCACTTT.

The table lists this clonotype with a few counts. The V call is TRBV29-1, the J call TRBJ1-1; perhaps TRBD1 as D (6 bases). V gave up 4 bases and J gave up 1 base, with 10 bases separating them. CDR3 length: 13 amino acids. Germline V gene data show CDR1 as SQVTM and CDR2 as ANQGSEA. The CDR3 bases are TGCAGCGTTGTTCCAGGGGCGAACACTGAAGCTTTCTTT. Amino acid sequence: CSVVPGANTEAFF.

DNA for the CDR3: TGTGCCAGCAGCCAAGCTAGCGGGGCCTCCTACGAGCAGTACTTC. It encodes CASSQASGASYEQYF. The gene calls are TRBV4-2 and TRBJ2-7; TRBD2 matches 9 bases. The CDR3 runs 15 residues. The ends lost 1 base at V and 0 bases at J; junction bases unmatched: 1. The germline V gene has CDR1 LGHNA and CDR2 YNFKEQ.